The sequence of this TCR delta chain was determined in a study of γδ T cells in repeated Plasmodium falciparum infection. Study-wide background: Malian children with intense seasonal malaria exposure were compared with matched Australian children. Malian samples came from no-transmission periods or across acute febrile malaria episodes.

TCRdb fed the multiplex PCR reads into CATT to redo clone calling. Of tens of thousands of delta-chain clones listed, approximately 0.96% are singletons. Concerning this clone itself: Its antigen remains unidentified. A far larger clone is just one base off, so this is likely a read error. The same CDR3 can be traced to other DNA sequences in this sample.

Study-level findings and limits: Many TCRgamma sequences overlapped between individuals in stable Vgamma9/Vdelta2+ repertoires. Malian children's Vdelta2-negative repertoires appeared more expanded and less diverse than Australians'.

Vgamma9/Vdelta2+ and Vdelta2-negative gammadelta T cells were flow-sorted from PBMC for bulk sequencing. V dropped 9 bases and J dropped 3; count of bases not matched to a gene: 22. This CDR3 is 19 amino acids long. The germline gives CDR1 TSWWSYY, CDR2 QGS. The chain recombines TRDV1 with TRDJ1; 10 bases are a match to TRDD3. The J gene is not listed in TCRdb, so it was assigned here from a DNA match to germline. The receptor comes from a pool of human donors (malaria-infected and uninfected, not separated). The sample taken for sequencing was gamma-delta T cells from blood. The CDR3 protein is CALGPRLVGGYAEADKLIF. The CDR3 region has the DNA TGTGCTCTCGGGCCCCGGCTGGTCGGGGGATACGCAGAGGCCGATAAACTCATCTTT.